The 16 T cell receptor beta chains given below trace back to one sample, sequenced in a study of long-term antiretroviral therapy in people with HIV. Investigators performed immunoSEQ version v3.0 at survey level. TCRdb's table, derived via immunoSEQ multiplex PCR, lists solely in-frame clones and lacks some. The sample contains 16,000 or so clones, about 85% of which appear only once. The sample was unsorted PBMCs, taken 0.5 years after starting antiretroviral therapy. These receptors were collected from a woman aged 40 to 50 with HIV.

The gene calls are TRBV7-9 and TRBJ1-3; the D is unclear. Trimming pared 6 bases from V and 1 base from J, leaving 13 bases between. This CDR3 spans 15 amino acids. Looked up from germline, CDR1 is SEHNR and CDR2 is FQNEAQ (reference sequence). The CDR3 loop reads CASSRKGPSGNTIYF. Written as DNA, the CDR3 is TGTGCCAGCAGTCGGAAAGGACCTTCTGGAAACACCATATATTTT.

The chain combines TRBV6-5 with TRBJ1-1; tentatively, D is TRBD1 (5 bases). Germline V gene lookup returns CDR1 MNHEY and CDR2 SVGAGI. CDR3 length: 14 amino acids. V dropped 4 bases and J dropped 5 bases, with 14 bases sitting between them. The DNA of the CDR3 is TGTGCCAGCAGTTCACAGGAGTTTGGGACTGAAGCTTTCTTT. Translated, it gives CASSSQEFGTEAFF.

The J gene is TRBJ2-7, the V gene TRBV5-6, with a possible D match to TRBD1 (5 bases). Per germline, CDR1 SGHDT and CDR2 YYEEEE. Trimming took 4 bases from V and 4 from J, leaving 21 bases between them. The CDR3 runs 16 residues. In nucleotides, the CDR3 is TGTGCCAGCAGCCCCGTTTTGGACAAAGGTCATTACGAGCAGTACTTC. Amino acids: CASSPVLDKGHYEQYF.

The V and J genes are TRBV19 and TRBJ2-1; 13 bases match TRBD2. Germline CDR1 is LNHDA and CDR2 is SQIVND (reference sequence). The CDR3 consists of 17 residues. V was pared by 5 bases and J by 2 bases, with 6 bases of the junction left unmatched. The DNA for the CDR3 is TGTGCCAGTAGTCGTGGGACTAGCGGGGATCCCTACAATGAGCAGTTCTTC. Protein: CASSRGTSGDPYNEQFF.

This clone was observed a single time. The chain couples TRBV10-3 to TRBJ1-2, with 7 positions matching TRBD1. V dropped 10 bases and J dropped 0; count of bases not matched to a gene: 8. CDR1 ENHRY and CDR2 SYGVKD come from the germline V gene. This CDR3 region has 14 residues. CDR3: CATIQGTTNYGYTF. CDR3 DNA sequence: TGTGCCACTATACAGGGGACGACTAACTATGGCTACACCTTC.

The chain has TRBV14 and TRBJ1-2; TRBD1 is a possible D gene (6 bases). The CDR3 contains 14 residues. Germline V gene lookup returns CDR1 SGHDN and CDR2 FVKESK. The germline V and J ends were trimmed by 4 bases and 8 bases, with 17 bases remaining between them. The CDR3 sequence is CASSPGQYVRGYTF. The CDR3 DNA sequence: TGTGCCAGCAGCCCCGGACAGTACGTGAGAGGCTACACCTTC.

The chain couples TRBV5-6 to TRBJ1-1; 7 nucleotides agree with TRBD1. V shed 3 bases, J shed 0 bases, and the junction held 5 bases outside the gene matches. CDR1 and CDR2 (germline): SGHDT, YYEEEE. This CDR3 has 15 residues. The CDR3 region has the DNA TGTGCCAGCAGCTATGCCGGGACAGTGAACACTGAAGCTTTCTTT. Protein product: CASSYAGTVNTEAFF.

This clone has only one observation. The V call is TRBV28, the J call TRBJ1-1; D remains ambiguous. The CDR3 loop spans 13 amino acids. Germline CDR1 MDHEN, CDR2 SYDVKM. V was cut by 4 bases and J by 3 bases, with 9 bases left in between. CDR3 nucleotide sequence: TGTGCCAGCAGTTCCCCGGAGGACACTGAAGCTTTCTTT. Encoded protein: CASSSPEDTEAFF.

J is TRBJ1-2 and V is TRBV30, with a possible D match to TRBD1 (5 bases). The CDR3 has 13 amino acids. Germline CDR1 is GTSNPN and CDR2 is SVGIG (reference sequence). The V and J ends lost 2 bases and 3 bases respectively, with 10 bases between them. The CDR3 loop reads CAWSQGLDYGYTF. The DNA of the CDR3 is TGTGCCTGGAGTCAGGGACTCGACTATGGCTACACCTTC. The full variable domain, with the rest looked up from reference TRBV30 and TRBJ1-2, is SQTIHQWPATLVQPVGSPLSLECTVEGTSNPNLYWYRQAAGRGLQLLFYSVGIGQISSEVPQNLSASRPQDRQFILSSKKLLLSDSGFYLCAWSQGLDYGYTFGSGTRLTVV.

V usage is TRBV7-2 and J usage is TRBJ2-7; D is undetermined. Germline lookup yields CDR1 SGHTA and CDR2 FQGNSA. The length of the CDR3 is 11 residues. Trimming pared 3 bases from V and 3 bases from J, leaving 3 bases between. Here the CDR3 reads CASSFHYEQYF. The CDR3 nucleotides read TGTGCCAGCAGCTTTCACTACGAGCAGTACTTC.

This clone came up a few times. V gene TRBV19 combines with J gene TRBJ2-1; 11 positions agree with TRBD2. V shed 3 bases, J shed 8 bases, and the junction held 12 bases outside the gene matches. The CDR3 runs 17 residues. Germline V lookup: CDR1 LNHDA, CDR2 SQIVND (reference sequence). The CDR3 protein is CASSITQTSGNSHEQFF. DNA of the CDR3: TGTGCCAGTAGTATCACTCAGACTAGCGGGAATTCTCATGAGCAGTTCTTC.

The V gene is TRBV11-2, the J gene TRBJ2-1; possible D gene TRBD2, 5 bases. Germline-derived CDR1 and CDR2 are SGHAT and FQNNGV. The germline V and J ends were trimmed by 4 bases and 4 bases, with 17 bases remaining between them. This CDR3 is built from 16 residues. CDR3: CASSSLALNQYNEQFF. The DNA for the CDR3 is TGTGCCAGCAGCTCCCTAGCCCTAAACCAATACAATGAGCAGTTCTTC.

The CDR3, as DNA: TGTGCCAGCAGTGAACAGTACGGGAGAGTGGGAAACACCATATATTTT. This translates into CASSEQYGRVGNTIYF. V usage is TRBV27 and J usage is TRBJ1-3, with unresolved D. Between the trimmed V and J ends, which lost 5 bases and 4 bases, there was a span of 18 bases. CDR1 and CDR2 from the germline V gene are MNHEY and SMNVEV (reference sequence). This CDR3 is built from 16 residues.

The chain combines TRBV7-2 with TRBJ2-1, with TRBD2 matching over 7 bases. The CDR3 runs 16 residues. The V segment lost 1 base and the J segment 4 bases; nucleotides outside the gene matches: 7. Germline V gene data show CDR1 as SGHTA and CDR2 as FQGNSA. CDR3 in DNA: TGTGCCAGCAGCTTAGAACTAGCGAGGTATTACAATGAGCAGTTCTTC. Protein product: CASSLELARYYNEQFF.

V usage is TRBV10-2 and J usage is TRBJ2-4; TRBD2 might be the D (5 bases). The V and J ends lost 4 bases and 1 base respectively, with 5 bases between them. Germline CDR1 WSHSY, CDR2 SAAADI. The CDR3 length is 13 residues. CDR3 coding DNA: TGCGCCAGCAGTGCTAGCGCCAAAAACATTCAGTACTTC. Amino acid sequence: CASSASAKNIQYF.

The V call is TRBV19, the J call TRBJ1-2, with TRBD1 matching over 7 bases. With V trimmed by 3 bases and J by 4 bases, 11 bases remained unmatched. The CDR3 is 16 residues long. Germline values: CDR1 LNHDA, CDR2 SQIVND (reference sequence). Here the CDR3 reads CASSIARDSPGYGYTF. The CDR3 region has the DNA TGTGCCAGTAGTATTGCCAGGGACAGCCCCGGCTATGGCTACACCTTC.